The present T cell receptor (beta chain) was sequenced within a study of cytomegalovirus exposure and HLA in healthy donors. Study-level findings and limits: Based on reports, TCR beta sequences accurately predicted HLA-A and HLA-B alleles for most subjects. Rarity held for most TCR sequences, but there were some public TCRs that occurred in many donors. The likely origin of a cluster of highly shared sequence variants was a sequencing artifact.

V lost 3 bases to trimming and J lost 6 bases, with 7 bases between them. The CDR3 runs 12 residues. The germline gives CDR1 SGHVS, CDR2 FNYEAQ. A word on this clone: Its target is not known.

The PCR made use of 60 Vbeta and 13 Jbeta primers. Generated by immunoSEQ multiplex PCR, the TCRdb table keeps only in-frame clones and is missing some. The sample carries under 150,000 clones, roughly four fifths recorded once. The sequencing input was PBMCs. This clonotype originated in a woman between 35 and 50 years old in good health and CMV-seropositive. J is TRBJ2-3 and V is TRBV7-6; D ambiguous. The CDR3 is CASSLNGDTQYF. In DNA, the CDR3 is TGTGCCAGCAGCTTGAACGGTGATACGCAGTATTTT.